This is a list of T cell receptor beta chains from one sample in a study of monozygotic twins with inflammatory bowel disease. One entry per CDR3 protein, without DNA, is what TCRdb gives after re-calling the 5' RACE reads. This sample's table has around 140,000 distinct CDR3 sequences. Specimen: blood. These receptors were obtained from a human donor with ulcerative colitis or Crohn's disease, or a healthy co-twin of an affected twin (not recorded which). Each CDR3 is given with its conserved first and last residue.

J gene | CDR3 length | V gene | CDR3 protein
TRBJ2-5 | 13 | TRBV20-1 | CSARIKGGTAQYF
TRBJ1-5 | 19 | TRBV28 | CASSLPGRSALETNQPQHF
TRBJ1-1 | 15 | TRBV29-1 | CSAVLLLTENTEAFF
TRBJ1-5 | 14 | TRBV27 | CASSLTGRNQPQHF
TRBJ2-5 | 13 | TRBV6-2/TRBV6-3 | CASRADSQETQYF
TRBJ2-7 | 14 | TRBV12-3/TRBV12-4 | CASNQGTYRYEQYF
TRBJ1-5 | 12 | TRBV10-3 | CAIRDGNQPQHF
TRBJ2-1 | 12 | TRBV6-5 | CASSYSPGSLFF
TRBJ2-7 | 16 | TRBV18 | CASSPIAGVFLYEQYF
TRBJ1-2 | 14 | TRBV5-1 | CASSLVQGRYGYTF
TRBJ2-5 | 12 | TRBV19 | CATTGAGETQYF
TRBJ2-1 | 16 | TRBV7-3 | CASSLEGRPAYNEQFF
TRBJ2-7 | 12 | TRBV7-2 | CASTMGGGEQYF
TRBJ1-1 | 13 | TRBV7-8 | CASSDRVNTEAFF